A selection of T cell receptor beta chains follows, all from one sample in a study of beta chain features in type 1 diabetes. TCRdb's copy holds only in-frame clones and misses some; the assay was immunoSEQ multiplex PCR. The table lists about 53,000 clones, about three fifths of them singletons. Sequencing was done on a sample of stem cell memory CD4+ T cells from blood. The receptors come from a woman in her thirties with type 1 diabetes. CDR3s leave out the opening cysteine and the closing phenylalanine or tryptophan.

10,TRBJ2-7,TRBV2,ASSRDRGEQY
13,TRBJ2-5,TRBV18,ASSPRGHGEETQY
13,TRBJ2-1,TRBV2,ASSAGTSGAGEQF
12,TRBJ1-1,TRBV18,ASSYRTVNTEAF
13,TRBJ2-5,TRBV10-3,AISESTGGQETQY
13,TRBJ2-1,TRBV19,ASSRGSGRADEQF
13,TRBJ2-2,TRBV9,ASRGDTANTGELF
10,TRBJ1-2,TRBV25-1,ASSVTGGGYT
12,TRBJ2-2,TRBV7-9,ASTGQGGTGELF
8,TRBJ2-1,TRBV20-1,SALGNEQF
13,TRBJ1-1,TRBV15,ATSRQTGGRTEAF
12,TRBJ2-5,TRBV9,ASSAGLAGETQY
14,TRBJ1-1,TRBV7-8,ASSFAVGNPNTEAF
13,TRBJ2-3,TRBV2,ASGPSSVLTDTQY
14,TRBJ2-7,TRBV28,ASSLRPGLAGYEQY
16,TRBJ2-1,TRBV10-3,AISDAGTSGRGWHEQF
14,TRBJ2-4,TRBV6-5,ASSYGGGLAKNIQY
14,TRBJ2-7,TRBV4-2,ASSQDPGQYSYEQY
12,TRBJ1-2,TRBV6-5,ASSYGGEGYGYT
12,TRBJ1-1,TRBV4-2,ASSPPVANTEAF
12,TRBJ2-7,TRBV6-5,ASSQPGISYEQY
10,TRBJ1-5,TRBV6-5,ASRGQGQPQH
12,TRBJ2-1,TRBV19,ASSLASVRGEQF
16,TRBJ2-1,TRBV4-1,ASSQERVAGSARDEQF
11,TRBJ1-5,TRBV27,ASSSRDNQPQH
13,TRBJ2-1,TRBV5-1,ASSPTGLAGIRQF
12,TRBJ2-7,TRBV18,ASSELGGGYEQY
11,TRBJ2-3,TRBV28,ASGGFPTDTQY
14,TRBJ2-1,TRBV28,ASSLWVGASYNEQF
12,TRBJ2-1,TRBV18,ASSPAGSYNEQF
15,TRBJ2-7,TRBV7-9,ASSLDRRQTKPYEQY
14,TRBJ2-1,TRBV9,ASSVDGTPFYNEQF
14,TRBJ2-3,TRBV27,ASSGLAIQVTDTQY
14,TRBJ2-2,TRBV7-3,ASSLRYGTNTGELF
12,TRBJ2-4,TRBV7-3,ASSVDRSKNIQY